This TCR beta chain was retrieved from a study of CD8 T cells in ankylosing spondylitis. Study outcomes and limitations: Past research had described some motif variants in reactive arthritis synovial fluid and blood.

As to this clonotype: The antigen remains unidentified. This may come from a read error, since a much larger clone is one base off.

Quantitative 5'-RACE was performed with molecular barcodes, and it yielded the TCR beta libraries. TCRdb ran MiXCR on the 5' RACE reads and lists one entry per CDR3 protein. The sample has 200,000 to 300,000 distinct CDR3 sequences; about 10% are singletons. Germline lookup yields CDR1 SNHLY and CDR2 FYNNEI. Trimming took 6 bases from V and 5 from J, leaving 4 bases between them. The CDR3 consists of 10 residues. The gene calls are TRBV2 and TRBJ2-5; no definite D call. The TCR comes from a male donor with ankylosing spondylitis or in good health (not recorded which). Material for sequencing was blood, either unsorted or a sorted T cell fraction (not recorded which). This CDR3 reads CASRRETQYF. For the CDR3, the DNA is TGTGCCAGCAGGCGGGAGACCCAGTACTTC.